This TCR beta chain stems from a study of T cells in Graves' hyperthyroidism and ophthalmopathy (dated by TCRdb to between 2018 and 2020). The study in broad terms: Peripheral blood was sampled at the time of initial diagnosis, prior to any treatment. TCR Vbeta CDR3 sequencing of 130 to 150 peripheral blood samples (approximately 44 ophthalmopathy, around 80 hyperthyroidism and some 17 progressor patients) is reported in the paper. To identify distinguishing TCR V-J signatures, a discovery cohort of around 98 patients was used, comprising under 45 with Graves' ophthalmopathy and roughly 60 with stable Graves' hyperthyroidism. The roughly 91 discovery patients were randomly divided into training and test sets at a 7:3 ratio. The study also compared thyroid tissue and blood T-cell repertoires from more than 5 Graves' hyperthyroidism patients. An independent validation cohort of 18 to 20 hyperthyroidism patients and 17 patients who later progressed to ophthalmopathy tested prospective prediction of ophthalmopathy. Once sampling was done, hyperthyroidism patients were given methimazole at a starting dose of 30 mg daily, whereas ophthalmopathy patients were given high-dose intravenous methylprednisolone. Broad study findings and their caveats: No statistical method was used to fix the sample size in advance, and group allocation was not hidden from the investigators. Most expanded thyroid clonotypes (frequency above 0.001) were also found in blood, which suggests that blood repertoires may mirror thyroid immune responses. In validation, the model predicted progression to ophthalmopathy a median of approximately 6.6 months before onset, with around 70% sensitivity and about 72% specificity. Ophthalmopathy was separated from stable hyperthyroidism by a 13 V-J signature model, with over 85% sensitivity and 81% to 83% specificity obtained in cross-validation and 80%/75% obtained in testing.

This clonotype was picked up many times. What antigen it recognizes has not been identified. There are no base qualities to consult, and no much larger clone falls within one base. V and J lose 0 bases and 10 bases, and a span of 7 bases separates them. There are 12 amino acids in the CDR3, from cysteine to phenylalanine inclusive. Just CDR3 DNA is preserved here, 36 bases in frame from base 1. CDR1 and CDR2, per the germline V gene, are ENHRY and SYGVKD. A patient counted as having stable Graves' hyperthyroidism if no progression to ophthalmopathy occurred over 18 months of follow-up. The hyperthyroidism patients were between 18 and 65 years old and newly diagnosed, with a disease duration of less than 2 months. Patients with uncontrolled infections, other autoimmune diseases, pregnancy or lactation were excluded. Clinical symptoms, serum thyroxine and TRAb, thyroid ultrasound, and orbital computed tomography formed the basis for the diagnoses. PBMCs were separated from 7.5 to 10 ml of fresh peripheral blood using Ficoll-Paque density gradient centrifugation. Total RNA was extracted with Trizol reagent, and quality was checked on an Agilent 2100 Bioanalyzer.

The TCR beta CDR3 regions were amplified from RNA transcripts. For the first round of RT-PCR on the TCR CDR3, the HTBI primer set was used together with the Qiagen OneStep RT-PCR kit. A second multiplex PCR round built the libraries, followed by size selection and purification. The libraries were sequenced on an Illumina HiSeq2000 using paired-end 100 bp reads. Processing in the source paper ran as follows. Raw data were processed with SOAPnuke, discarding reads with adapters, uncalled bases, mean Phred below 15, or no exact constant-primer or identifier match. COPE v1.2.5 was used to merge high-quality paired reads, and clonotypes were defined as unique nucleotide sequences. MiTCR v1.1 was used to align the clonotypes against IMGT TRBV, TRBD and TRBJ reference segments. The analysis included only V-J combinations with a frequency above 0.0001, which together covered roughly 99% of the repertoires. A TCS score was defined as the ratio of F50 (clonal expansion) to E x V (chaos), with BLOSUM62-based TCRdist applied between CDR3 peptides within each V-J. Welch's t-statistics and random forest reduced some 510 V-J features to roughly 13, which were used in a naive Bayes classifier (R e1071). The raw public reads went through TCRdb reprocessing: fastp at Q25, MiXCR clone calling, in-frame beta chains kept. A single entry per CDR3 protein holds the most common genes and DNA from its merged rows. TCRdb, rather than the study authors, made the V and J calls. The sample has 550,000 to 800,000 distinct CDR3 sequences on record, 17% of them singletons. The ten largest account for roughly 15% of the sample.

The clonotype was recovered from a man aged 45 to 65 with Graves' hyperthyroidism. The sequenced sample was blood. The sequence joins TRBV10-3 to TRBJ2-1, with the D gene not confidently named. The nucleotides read TGTGCCATCAGTGAGTCTTGGGCGGAGCAGTTCTTC. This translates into CAISESWAEQFF.